The following is a T cell receptor (beta chain) sequence with its context. The CDR3 contains 12 residues. The germline CDR1 and CDR2 sequences are DFQATT and SNEGSKA (reference sequence). V lost 0 bases and J 9 bases, leaving 9 bases between the germline ends. Each diagnosis was grounded in clinical symptoms, serum thyroxine and TRAb, thyroid ultrasound, and orbital computed tomography. Amplification targeted TCR beta CDR3 regions from RNA transcripts. The HTBI primer set was used in a first-round RT-PCR of the TCR CDR3. TCRdb ran MiXCR on the multiplex PCR reads and lists one entry per CDR3 protein. The sample gives roughly 350,000 distinct CDR3 sequences, roughly 14% of which show up once; approximately 23% is in the top ten. These data belong to a study of T cells in Graves' hyperthyroidism and ophthalmopathy.

Sequenced: blood. The rearrangement uses TRBV20-1 and TRBJ1-5; no clear D gene. This TCR was sampled from a woman younger than 45 with Graves' hyperthyroidism. The CDR3, as DNA: TGCAGTGCTAGAGACTCCGGACGGCCCCAGCATTTT. The encoded protein is CSARDSGRPQHF.